These 7 T cell receptor beta chains were sequenced from one sample in a study of blood T cell repertoires in COVID-19 (dated by TCRdb to 2018 to 2020). Libraries were constructed by the immunoSEQ multiplex PCR assay. Sourced from immuneACCESS, this table was stored by TCRdb with only in-frame sequences that have V and J called. A share of the clones is absent; for the studies checked, an unresolved V gene accounts for under half, and the remainder has no known explanation. In this sample the table shows 110,000 to 150,000 clones, roughly 84% of which occur a single time. 4.5% to 5.5% of the sample rests with the top ten. Sequenced sample: PBMCs or T cells enriched from blood (not recorded which). Receptor source: a man aged 40-49 years with acute COVID-19.

The chain couples TRBV19 to TRBJ1-2, with 8 bases aligning to TRBD1. From germline, CDR1 is LNHDA and CDR2 SQIVND (reference sequence). The CDR3 has 15 amino acids. Trimming removed 4 bases from V and 2 bases from J; junction bases left unmatched: 6. The CDR3 nucleotides are TGTGCCAGTAGTAGCCGGGACAGGAGCAACTATGGCTACACCTTC. It specifies CASSSRDRSNYGYTF.

The CDR3 loop is CASSYSLLAGVNEQFF. The CDR3 DNA follows: TGTGCCAGCAGTTACTCGCTGCTAGCGGGAGTTAATGAGCAGTTCTTC. This chain connects TRBV6-5 to TRBJ2-1; TRBD2 matches 10 bases. The V gene end was trimmed by 0 bases and the J gene end by 7 bases; junction bases not matched to a gene: 6. This CDR3 has 16 amino acids. The germline gives CDR1 MNHEY, CDR2 SVGAGI.

The V gene is TRBV6-5, the J gene TRBJ2-7; TRBD2 is a possible D gene (5 bases). CDR1 and CDR2 (germline): MNHEY, SVGAGI. This CDR3 spans 13 amino acids. The V gene lost 4 bases and the J gene lost 2 bases, with 9 bases spanning the gap. CDR3 residues: CASSLARTYEQYF. The CDR3, as DNA: TGTGCCAGCAGTTTAGCGAGAACCTACGAGCAGTACTTC.

Turning to this clone: This sample also contains other DNA sequences that code for the same CDR3. This chain connects TRBV5-1 to TRBJ1-1; 7 bases are a match to TRBD1. V was pared by 4 bases and J by 3 bases, with 9 bases of the junction left unmatched. The CDR3 has 15 amino acids. Germline CDR1 and CDR2: SGHRS and YFSETQ. The CDR3 DNA is TGCGCCAGCAGCCCTAGGACAGGAGGGGACACTGAAGCTTTCTTT. This gives the protein CASSPRTGGDTEAFF.

V usage is TRBV27 and J usage is TRBJ2-7; 9 bases are a match to TRBD2. The CDR3 loop spans 14 amino acids. From germline, CDR1 is MNHEY and CDR2 SMNVEV (reference sequence). Trimming cost V 2 bases and J 3 bases; bases outside gene matches: 2. The CDR3 DNA reads as TGTGCCAGCAGTTTACTAGCGGGACGCTACGAGCAGTACTTC. Translation: CASSLLAGRYEQYF.

The rearrangement links TRBV5-1 to TRBJ1-1; a weak D match, TRBD1 (5 bases). Deletions cut 0 bases from V and 4 bases from J, with 13 bases between. Germline V lookup: CDR1 SGHRS, CDR2 YFSETQ. The CDR3 loop spans 15 amino acids. The CDR3 DNA follows: TGCGCCAGCAGCTTGGGTCCAGGGATGGGCACTGAAGCTTTCTTT. Protein: CASSLGPGMGTEAFF.

The sample holds one count of this clone. The rearrangement links TRBV5-1 to TRBJ1-3; no definite D call. The CDR3 has 17 amino acids. The V end lost 3 bases, the J end lost 1 base, and 17 bases lay between the germline ends. Germline V lookup: CDR1 SGHRS, CDR2 YFSETQ. The CDR3 sequence: CASSSVGGPESGNTIYF. The CDR3 DNA is TGCGCCAGCAGCTCCGTTGGAGGCCCAGAGTCTGGAAACACCATATATTTT.